A single TCR beta chain is shown here with its context. This specimen belongs to a study of T cells after somatic rescue of genetic block. Some clones are missing from TCRdb's copy, which holds only in-frame ones; the method was immunoSEQ multiplex PCR. Among roughly 55,000 clones listed, 95% to 96% were seen once. This CDR3 has 14 residues. Germline loops: CDR1 SGHRS, CDR2 YFSETQ. Trimming cost V 3 bases and J 3 bases; bases outside gene matches: 2. The material sequenced was peripheral blood mononuclear cells (PBMCs). The chain combines TRBV5-1 with TRBJ2-7; TRBD1 matches at 11 bases. This receptor was identified in a child less than two years old. CDR3 sequence: CASSSGTGGYEQYF. The CDR3 DNA reads TGCGCCAGCAGCTCCGGGACAGGGGGCTACGAGCAGTACTTC.